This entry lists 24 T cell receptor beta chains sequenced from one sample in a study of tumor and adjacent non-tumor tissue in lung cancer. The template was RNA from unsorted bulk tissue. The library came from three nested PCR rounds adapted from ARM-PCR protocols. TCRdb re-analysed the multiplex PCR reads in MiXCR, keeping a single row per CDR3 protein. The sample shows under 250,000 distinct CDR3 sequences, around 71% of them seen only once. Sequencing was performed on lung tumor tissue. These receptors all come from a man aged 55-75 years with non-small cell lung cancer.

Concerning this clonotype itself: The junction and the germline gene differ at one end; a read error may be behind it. As DNA, the CDR3 is TGTGCCGGCAGTCCCGGTAGAACTAGCACAGATACGCAGTATTTT. It is translated as CAGSPGRTSTDTQYF. The V call is TRBV11-2, the J call TRBJ2-3; D gene uncertain. Germline V gene sequence: CDR1 SGHAT, CDR2 FQNNGV. CDR3 length: 15 amino acids.

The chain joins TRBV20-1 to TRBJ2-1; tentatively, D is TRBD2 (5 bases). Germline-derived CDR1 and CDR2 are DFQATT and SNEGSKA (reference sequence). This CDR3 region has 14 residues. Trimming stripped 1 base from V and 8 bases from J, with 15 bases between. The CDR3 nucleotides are TGCAGTGCTAGAGCGTGTGGGAGCTGGGATGAGCAGTTCTTC. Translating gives CSARACGSWDEQFF.

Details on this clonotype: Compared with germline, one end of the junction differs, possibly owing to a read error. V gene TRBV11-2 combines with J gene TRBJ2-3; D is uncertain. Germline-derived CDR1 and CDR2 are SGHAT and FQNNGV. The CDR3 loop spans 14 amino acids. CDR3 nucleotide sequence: TGTGCCAGCTGCTTAATTAGTTCCGCCGATACGCACTATTTT. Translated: CASCLISSADTHYF.

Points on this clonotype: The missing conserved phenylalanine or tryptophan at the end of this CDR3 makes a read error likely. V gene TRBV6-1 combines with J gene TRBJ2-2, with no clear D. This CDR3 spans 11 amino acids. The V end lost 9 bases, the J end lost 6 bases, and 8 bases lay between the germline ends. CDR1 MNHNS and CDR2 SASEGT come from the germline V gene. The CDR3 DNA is TGTGCCAGGATCATGCCCGGGGAGCTGTTTCTT. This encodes CARIMPGELFL.

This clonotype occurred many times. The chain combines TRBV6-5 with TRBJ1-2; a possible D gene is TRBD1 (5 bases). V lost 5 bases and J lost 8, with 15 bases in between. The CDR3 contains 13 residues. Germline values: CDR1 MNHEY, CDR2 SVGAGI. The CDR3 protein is CASSKTGSRGYTF. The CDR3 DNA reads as TGTGCCAGCAGTAAAACAGGCTCGAGGGGCTACACCTTC.

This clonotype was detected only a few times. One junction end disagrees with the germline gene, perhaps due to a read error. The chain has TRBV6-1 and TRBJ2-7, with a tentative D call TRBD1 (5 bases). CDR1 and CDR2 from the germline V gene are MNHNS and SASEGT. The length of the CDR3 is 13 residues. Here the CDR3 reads CASSITGTYDQYF. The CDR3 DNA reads TGTGCCAGCAGTATTACAGGTACCTACGATCAGTACTTC.

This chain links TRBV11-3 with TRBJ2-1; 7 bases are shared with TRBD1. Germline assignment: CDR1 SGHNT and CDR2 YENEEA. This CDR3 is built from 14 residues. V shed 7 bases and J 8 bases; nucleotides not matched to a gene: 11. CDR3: CASNQHRGSDEQFF. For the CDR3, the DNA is TGTGCCAGCAACCAGCACAGGGGAAGCGATGAGCAGTTCTTC.

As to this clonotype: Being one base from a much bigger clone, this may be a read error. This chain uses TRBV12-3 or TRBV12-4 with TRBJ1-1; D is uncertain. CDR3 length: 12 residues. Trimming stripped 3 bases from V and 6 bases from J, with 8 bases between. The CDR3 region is CASSLERAEAFF. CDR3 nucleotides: TGTGCCAGCAGTTTGGAGAGGGCTGAAGCTTTCTTT.

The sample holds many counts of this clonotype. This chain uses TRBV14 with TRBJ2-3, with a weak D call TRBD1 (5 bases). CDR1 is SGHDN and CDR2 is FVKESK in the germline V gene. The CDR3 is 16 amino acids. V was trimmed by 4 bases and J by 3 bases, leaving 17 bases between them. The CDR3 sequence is CASSLYRKSRTDTQYF. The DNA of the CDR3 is TGTGCCAGCAGCCTGTACAGGAAGTCTAGAACAGATACGCAGTATTTT.

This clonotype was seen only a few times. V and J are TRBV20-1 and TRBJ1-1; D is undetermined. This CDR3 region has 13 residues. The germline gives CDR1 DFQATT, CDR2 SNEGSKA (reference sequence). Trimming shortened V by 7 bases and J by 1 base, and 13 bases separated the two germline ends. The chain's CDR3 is CSVSLGSNTEAFF. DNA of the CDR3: TGCAGTGTCTCCTTGGGGTCGAACACTGAAGCTTTCTTT.

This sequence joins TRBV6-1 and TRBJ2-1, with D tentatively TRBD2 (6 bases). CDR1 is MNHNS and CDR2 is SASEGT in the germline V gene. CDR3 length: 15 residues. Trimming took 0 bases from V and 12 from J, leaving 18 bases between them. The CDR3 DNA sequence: TGTGCCAGCAGTGAAGCTAGCGGAGGATACAATCTGCAGTTCTTC. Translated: CASSEASGGYNLQFF.

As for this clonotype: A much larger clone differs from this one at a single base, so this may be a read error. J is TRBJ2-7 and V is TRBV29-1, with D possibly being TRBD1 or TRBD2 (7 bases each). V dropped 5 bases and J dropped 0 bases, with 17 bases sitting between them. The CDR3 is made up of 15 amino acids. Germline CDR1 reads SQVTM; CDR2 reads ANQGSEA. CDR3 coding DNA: TGCAGCGTTAGGGGAGGGGACAGAGCCTCCTACGAGCAGTACTTC. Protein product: CSVRGGDRASYEQYF.

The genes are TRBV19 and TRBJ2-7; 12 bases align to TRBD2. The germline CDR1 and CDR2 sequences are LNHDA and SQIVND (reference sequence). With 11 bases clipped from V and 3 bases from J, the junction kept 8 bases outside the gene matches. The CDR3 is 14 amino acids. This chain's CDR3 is CACSRTSGNYEQYF. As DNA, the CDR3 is TGTGCCTGTTCCCGGACTAGCGGGAACTACGAGCAGTACTTC. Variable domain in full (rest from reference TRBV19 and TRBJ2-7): DGGITQSPKYLFRKEGQNVTLSCEQNLNHDAMYWYRQDPGQGLRLIYYSQIVNDFQKGDIAEGYSVSREKKESFPLTVTSAQKNPTAFYLCACSRTSGNYEQYFGPGTRLTVT.

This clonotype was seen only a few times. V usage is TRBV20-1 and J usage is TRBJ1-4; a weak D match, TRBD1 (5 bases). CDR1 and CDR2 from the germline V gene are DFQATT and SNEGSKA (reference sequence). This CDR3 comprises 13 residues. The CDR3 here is CSSNSGTAGKLFF. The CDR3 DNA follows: TGCAGCTCTAACTCCGGGACCGCGGGAAAACTGTTTTTT.

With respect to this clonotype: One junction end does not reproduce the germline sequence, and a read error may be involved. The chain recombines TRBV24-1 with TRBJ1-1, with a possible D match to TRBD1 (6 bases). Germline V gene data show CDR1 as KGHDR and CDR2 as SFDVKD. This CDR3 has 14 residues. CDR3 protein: CDTSDYQGNTEVFF. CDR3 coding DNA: TGTGACACCAGCGATTACCAGGGGAACACTGAAGTTTTCTTT.

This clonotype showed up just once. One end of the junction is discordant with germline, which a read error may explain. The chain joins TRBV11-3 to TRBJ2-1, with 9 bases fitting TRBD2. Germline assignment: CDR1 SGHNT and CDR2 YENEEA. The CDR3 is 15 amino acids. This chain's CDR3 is CVSSPLGTSRNEQFF. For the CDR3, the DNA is TGTGTCAGCAGTCCTCTTGGGACTAGCAGAAATGAGCAGTTCTTC.

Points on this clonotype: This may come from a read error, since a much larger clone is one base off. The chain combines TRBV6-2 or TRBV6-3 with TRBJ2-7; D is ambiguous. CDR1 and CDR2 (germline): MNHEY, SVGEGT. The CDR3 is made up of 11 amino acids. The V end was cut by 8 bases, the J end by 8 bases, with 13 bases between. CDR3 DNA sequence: TGTGCCAGCGGAGCGCGGTACAAGCAGTACTTC. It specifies CASGARYKQYF.

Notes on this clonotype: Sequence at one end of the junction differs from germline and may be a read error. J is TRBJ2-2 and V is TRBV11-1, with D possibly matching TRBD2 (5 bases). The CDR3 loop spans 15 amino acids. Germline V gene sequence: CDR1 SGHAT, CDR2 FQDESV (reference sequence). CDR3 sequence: CASTLEGRSTGELFF. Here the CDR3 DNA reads TGTGCCAGCACCTTAGAGGGCCGCTCCACCGGGGAGCTGTTTTTT.

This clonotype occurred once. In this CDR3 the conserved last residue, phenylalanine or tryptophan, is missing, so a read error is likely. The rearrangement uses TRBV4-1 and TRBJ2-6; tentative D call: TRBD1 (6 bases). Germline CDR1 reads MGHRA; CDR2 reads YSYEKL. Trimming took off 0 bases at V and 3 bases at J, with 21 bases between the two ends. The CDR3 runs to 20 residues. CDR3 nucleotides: TGCGCCAGCAGCCAAGATCGTGGCCAGGGGTTTTCCGGTGGGGCCAACGTCCTGACTTAC. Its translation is CASSQDRGQGFSGGANVLTY.

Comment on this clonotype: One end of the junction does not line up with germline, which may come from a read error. DNA for the CDR3: TGTGCCAGCAGTCGGGACAATGAGCAGATCTTC. The encoded protein is CASSRDNEQIF. The chain couples TRBV11-3 to TRBJ2-1; possibly TRBD1 for D (6 bases). The CDR3 contains 11 residues. In germline, CDR1 is SGHNT, CDR2 YENEEA.

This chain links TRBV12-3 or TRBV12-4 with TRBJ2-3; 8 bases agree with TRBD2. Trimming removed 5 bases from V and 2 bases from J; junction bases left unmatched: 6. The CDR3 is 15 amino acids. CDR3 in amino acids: CASSRRAGDTDTQYF. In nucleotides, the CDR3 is TGTGCCAGCAGTCGACGAGCGGGAGACACAGATACGCAGTATTTT.

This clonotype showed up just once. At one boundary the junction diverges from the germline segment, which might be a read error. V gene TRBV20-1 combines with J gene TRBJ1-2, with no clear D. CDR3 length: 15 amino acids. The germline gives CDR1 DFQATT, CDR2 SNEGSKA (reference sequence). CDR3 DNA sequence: TGCAGTGCTAGTCTCTTCCGGGTCCCCCGCCACGGCTACGCCTTC. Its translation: CSASLFRVPRHGYAF.

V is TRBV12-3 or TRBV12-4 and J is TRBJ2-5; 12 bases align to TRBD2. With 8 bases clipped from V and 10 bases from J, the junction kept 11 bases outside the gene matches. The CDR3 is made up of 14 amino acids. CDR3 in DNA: TGTGCCAGCGGAGCTAGCGGGAGGGAACAGATCCAGTACTTC. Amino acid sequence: CASGASGREQIQYF.

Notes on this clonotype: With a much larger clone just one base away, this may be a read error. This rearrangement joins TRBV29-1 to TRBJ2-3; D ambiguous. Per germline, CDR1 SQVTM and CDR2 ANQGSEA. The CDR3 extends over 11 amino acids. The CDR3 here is CSVQRADTQFF. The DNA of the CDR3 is TGCAGCGTACAAAGGGCAGATACGCAGTTTTTT.